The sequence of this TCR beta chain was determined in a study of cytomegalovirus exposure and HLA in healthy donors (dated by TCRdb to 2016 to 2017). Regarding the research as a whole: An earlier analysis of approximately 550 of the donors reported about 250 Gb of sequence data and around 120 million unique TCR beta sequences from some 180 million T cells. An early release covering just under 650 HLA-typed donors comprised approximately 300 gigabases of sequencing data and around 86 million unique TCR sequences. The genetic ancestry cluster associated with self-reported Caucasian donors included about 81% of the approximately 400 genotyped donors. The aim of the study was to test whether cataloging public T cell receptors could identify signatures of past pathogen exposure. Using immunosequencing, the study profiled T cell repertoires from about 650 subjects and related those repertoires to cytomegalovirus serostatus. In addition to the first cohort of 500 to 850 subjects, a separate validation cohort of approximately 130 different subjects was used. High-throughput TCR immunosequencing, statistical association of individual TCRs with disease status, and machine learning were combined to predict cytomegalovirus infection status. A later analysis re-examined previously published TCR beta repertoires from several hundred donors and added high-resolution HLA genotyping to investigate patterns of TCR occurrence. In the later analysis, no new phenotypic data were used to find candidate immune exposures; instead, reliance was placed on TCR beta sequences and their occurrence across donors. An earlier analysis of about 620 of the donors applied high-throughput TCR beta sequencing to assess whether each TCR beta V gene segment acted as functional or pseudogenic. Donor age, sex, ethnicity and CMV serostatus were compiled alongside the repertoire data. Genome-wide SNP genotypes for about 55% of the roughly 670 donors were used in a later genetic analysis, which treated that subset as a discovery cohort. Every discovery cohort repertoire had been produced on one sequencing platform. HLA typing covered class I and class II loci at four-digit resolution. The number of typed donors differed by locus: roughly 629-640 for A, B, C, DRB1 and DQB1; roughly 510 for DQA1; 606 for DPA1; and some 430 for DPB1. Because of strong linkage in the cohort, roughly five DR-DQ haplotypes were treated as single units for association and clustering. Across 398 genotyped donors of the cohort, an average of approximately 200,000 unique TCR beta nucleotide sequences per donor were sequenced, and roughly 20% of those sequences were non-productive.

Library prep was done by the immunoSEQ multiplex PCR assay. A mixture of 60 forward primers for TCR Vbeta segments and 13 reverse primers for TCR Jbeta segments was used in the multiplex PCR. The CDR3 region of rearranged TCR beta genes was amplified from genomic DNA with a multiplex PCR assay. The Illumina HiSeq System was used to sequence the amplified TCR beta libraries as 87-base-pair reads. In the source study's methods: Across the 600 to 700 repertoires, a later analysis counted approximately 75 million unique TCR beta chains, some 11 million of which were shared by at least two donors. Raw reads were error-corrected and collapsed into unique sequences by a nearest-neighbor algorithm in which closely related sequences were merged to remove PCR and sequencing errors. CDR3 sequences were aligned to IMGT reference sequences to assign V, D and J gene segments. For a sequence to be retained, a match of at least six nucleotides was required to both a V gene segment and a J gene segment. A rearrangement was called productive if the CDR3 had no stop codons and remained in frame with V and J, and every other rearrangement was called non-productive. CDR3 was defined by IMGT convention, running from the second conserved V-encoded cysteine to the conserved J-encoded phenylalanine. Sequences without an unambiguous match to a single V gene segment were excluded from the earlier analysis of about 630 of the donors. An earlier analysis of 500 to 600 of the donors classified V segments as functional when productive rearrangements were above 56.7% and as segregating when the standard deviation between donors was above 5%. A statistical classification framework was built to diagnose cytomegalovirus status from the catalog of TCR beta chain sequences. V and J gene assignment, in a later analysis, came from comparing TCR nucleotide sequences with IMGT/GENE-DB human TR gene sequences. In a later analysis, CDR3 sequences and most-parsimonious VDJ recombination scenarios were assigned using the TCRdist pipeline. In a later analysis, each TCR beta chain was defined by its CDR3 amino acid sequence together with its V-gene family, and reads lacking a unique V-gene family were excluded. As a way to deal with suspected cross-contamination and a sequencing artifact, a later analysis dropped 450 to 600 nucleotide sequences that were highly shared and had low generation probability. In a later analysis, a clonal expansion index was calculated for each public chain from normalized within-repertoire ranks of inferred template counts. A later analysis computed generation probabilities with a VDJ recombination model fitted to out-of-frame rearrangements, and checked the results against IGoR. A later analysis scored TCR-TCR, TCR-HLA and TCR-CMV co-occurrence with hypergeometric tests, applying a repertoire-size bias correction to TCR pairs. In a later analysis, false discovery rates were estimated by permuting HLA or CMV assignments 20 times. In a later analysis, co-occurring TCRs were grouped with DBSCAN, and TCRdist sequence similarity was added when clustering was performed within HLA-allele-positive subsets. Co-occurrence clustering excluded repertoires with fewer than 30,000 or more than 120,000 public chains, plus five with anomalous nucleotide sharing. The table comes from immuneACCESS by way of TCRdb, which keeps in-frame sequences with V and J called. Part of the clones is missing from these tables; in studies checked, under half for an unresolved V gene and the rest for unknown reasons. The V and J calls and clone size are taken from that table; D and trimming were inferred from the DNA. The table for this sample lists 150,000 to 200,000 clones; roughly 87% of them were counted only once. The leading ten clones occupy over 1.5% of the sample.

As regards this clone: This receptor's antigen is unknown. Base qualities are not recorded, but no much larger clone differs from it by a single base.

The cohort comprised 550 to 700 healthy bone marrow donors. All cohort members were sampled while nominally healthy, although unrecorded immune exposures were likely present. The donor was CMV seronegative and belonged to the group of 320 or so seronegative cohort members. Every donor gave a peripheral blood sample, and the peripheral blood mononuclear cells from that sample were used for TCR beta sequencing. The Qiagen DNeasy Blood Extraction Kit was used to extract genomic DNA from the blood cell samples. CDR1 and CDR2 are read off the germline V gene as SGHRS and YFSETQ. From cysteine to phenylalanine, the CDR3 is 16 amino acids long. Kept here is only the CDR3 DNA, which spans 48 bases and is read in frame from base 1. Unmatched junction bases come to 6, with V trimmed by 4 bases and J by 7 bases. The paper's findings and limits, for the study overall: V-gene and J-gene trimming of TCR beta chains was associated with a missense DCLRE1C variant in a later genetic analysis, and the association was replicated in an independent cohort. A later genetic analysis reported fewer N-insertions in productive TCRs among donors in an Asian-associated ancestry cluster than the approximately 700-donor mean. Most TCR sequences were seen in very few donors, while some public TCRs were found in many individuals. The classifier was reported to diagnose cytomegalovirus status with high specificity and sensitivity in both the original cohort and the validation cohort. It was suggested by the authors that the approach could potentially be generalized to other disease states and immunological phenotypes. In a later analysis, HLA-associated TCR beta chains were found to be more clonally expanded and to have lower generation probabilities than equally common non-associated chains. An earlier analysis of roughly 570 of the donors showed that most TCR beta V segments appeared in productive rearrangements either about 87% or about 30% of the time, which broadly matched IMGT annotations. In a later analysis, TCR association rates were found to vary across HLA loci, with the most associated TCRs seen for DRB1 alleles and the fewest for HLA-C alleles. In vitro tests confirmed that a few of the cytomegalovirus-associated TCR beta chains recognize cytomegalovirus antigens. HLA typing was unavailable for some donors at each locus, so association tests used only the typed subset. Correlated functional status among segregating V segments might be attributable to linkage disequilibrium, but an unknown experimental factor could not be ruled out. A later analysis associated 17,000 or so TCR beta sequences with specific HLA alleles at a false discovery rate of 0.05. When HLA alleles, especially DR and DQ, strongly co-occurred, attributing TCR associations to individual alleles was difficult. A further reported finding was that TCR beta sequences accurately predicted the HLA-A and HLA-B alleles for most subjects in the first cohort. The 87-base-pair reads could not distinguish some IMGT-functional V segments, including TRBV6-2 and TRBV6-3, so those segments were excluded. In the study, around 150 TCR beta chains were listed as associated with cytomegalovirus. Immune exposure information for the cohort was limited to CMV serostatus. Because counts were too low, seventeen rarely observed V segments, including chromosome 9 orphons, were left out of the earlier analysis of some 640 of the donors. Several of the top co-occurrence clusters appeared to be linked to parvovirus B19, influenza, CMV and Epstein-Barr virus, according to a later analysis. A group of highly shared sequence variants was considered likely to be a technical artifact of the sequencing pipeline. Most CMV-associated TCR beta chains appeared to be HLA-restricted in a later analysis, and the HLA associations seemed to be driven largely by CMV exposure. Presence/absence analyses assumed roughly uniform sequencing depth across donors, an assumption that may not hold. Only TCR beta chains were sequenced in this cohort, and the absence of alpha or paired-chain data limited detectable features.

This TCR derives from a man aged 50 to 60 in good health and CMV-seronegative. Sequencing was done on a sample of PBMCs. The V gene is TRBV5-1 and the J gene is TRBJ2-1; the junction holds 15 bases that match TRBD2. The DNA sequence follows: TGCGCCAGCAGCGCCGGACTAGCGGGAGGGCCGAATGAGCAGTTCTTC. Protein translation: CASSAGLAGGPNEQFF.